This TCR beta chain was retrieved from a study of cytomegalovirus exposure and HLA in healthy donors. Findings and limits, study-wide: A later analysis reportedly found that, within productive TCRs, an Asian-associated ancestry cluster had fewer N-insertions than the mean observed across the roughly 690 donors. A later analysis found most CMV-associated TCR beta chains apparently HLA-restricted. Later analysis associated a missense DCLRE1C variant with TCR beta V- and J-gene trimming. Researchers reported that a few CMV-associated chains were confirmed in vitro as CMV antigen-specific.

Germline CDR1 SGHTA, CDR2 FQGNSA. The CDR3 runs 16 residues. Deletions cut 1 base from V and 6 bases from J, with 13 bases between. In the case of this clone: Antigen: not known.

Both 60 Vbeta primers and 13 Jbeta primers went into the PCR. Repertoires were generated with immunoSEQ multiplex PCR, while TCRdb's copy carries only in-frame clones and drops some. The data show around 76,000 clones, and the top ten clones hold about 0.76%. This TCR came from a boy younger than 18 in good health and CMV-seronegative. The chain recombines TRBV7-2 with TRBJ1-6, with D possibly TRBD1 on 6 matching bases. Sequenced input: PBMCs. CDR3 loop: CASSLDGTQGNSPLHF. In DNA, the CDR3 is TGTGCCAGCAGCTTAGATGGGACACAGGGTAATTCACCCCTCCACTTT.